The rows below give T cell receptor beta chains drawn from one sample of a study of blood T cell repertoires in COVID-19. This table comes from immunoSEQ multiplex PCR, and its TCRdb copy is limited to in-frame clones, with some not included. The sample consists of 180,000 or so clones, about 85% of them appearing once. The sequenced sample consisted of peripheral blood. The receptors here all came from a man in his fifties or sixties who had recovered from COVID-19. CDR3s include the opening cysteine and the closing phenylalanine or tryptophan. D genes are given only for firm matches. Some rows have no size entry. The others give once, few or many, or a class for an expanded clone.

cdr3_aa: CATSDGTSGGSYNEQFF
cdr3_nt: TGTGCCACCAGTGATGGGACTAGCGGGGGCTCCTACAATGAGCAGTTCTTC
v_call: TRBV24-1
cdr3_length: 17
clone_size: -
j_call: TRBJ2-1
d_call: TRBD2

cdr3_aa: CASSLPTALIGELFF
cdr3_nt: TGTGCCAGCAGCTTGCCGACTGCACTTATAGGGGAGCTGTTTTTT
v_call: TRBV5-6
cdr3_length: 15
clone_size: -
j_call: TRBJ2-2
d_call: -

cdr3_aa: CASSSGTVIFGETQYF
cdr3_nt: TGTGCCAGCAGCTCCGGGACAGTTATTTTTGGGGAGACCCAGTACTTC
v_call: TRBV9
cdr3_length: 16
clone_size: -
j_call: TRBJ2-5
d_call: TRBD1

cdr3_aa: CATSGTGSNQPQHF
cdr3_nt: TGTGCCACCTCCGGGACAGGTAGCAATCAGCCCCAGCATTTT
v_call: TRBV2
cdr3_length: 14
clone_size: few
j_call: TRBJ1-5
d_call: TRBD1

cdr3_aa: CASSLYEDSEAFF
cdr3_nt: TGTGCTAGCAGCTTGTATGAGGACAGTGAAGCTTTCTTT
v_call: TRBV7-7
cdr3_length: 13
clone_size: -
j_call: TRBJ1-1
d_call: -

cdr3_aa: CASSLGGGTPTDTQYF
cdr3_nt: TGTGCCAGCAGTTTGGGCGGGGGGACCCCCACAGATACGCAGTATTTT
v_call: TRBV28
cdr3_length: 16
clone_size: -
j_call: TRBJ2-3
d_call: TRBD2

cdr3_aa: CASSPGTALNTEAFF
cdr3_nt: TGTGCCAGCAGCCCCGGGACAGCTTTGAACACTGAAGCTTTCTTT
v_call: TRBV2
cdr3_length: 15
clone_size: -
j_call: TRBJ1-1
d_call: TRBD1

cdr3_aa: CASSRNGGYEQYF
cdr3_nt: TGTGCCAGCAGCCGTAATGGAGGGTACGAGCAGTACTTC
v_call: TRBV7-9
cdr3_length: 13
clone_size: -
j_call: TRBJ2-7
d_call: -

cdr3_aa: CASSEAGQMNTEAFF
cdr3_nt: TGTGCCAGCAGTGAAGCGGGACAGATGAACACTGAAGCTTTCTTT
v_call: TRBV6-1
cdr3_length: 15
clone_size: -
j_call: TRBJ1-1
d_call: TRBD1

cdr3_aa: CASSVDGAGGSGELFF
cdr3_nt: TGCGCCAGCAGCGTTGATGGTGCAGGGGGTTCCGGGGAGCTGTTTTTT
v_call: TRBV5-1
cdr3_length: 16
clone_size: -
j_call: TRBJ2-2
d_call: TRBD1

cdr3_aa: CASSQLQGGSYNEQFF
cdr3_nt: TGTGCCAGCAGCCAACTACAGGGTGGGTCCTACAATGAGCAGTTCTTC
v_call: TRBV14
cdr3_length: 16
clone_size: -
j_call: TRBJ2-1
d_call: -

cdr3_aa: CASSQTGRYSSYNSPLHF
cdr3_nt: TGTGCCAGCAGCCAAACGGGGAGGTATAGCTCCTATAATTCACCCCTCCACTTT
v_call: TRBV7-2
cdr3_length: 18
clone_size: -
j_call: TRBJ1-6
d_call: -

cdr3_aa: CASSQNQGDTGELFF
cdr3_nt: TGTGCCAGCAGCCAAAACCAGGGGGACACCGGGGAGCTGTTTTTT
v_call: TRBV7-6
cdr3_length: 15
clone_size: -
j_call: TRBJ2-2
d_call: TRBD1

cdr3_aa: CASGTGTYEQYF
cdr3_nt: TGTGCCAGCGGGACAGGGACCTACGAGCAGTACTTC
v_call: TRBV28
cdr3_length: 12
clone_size: -
j_call: TRBJ2-7
d_call: TRBD1

cdr3_aa: CASSKNTGSQETQYF
cdr3_nt: TGCGCCAGCAGCAAAAATACAGGGTCCCAAGAGACCCAGTACTTC
v_call: TRBV5-1
cdr3_length: 15
clone_size: -
j_call: TRBJ2-5
d_call: -

cdr3_aa: CASSYSRDRGYTF
cdr3_nt: TGTGCCAGCAGTTACTCTCGGGATCGTGGCTACACCTTC
v_call: TRBV6-2/TRBV6-3
cdr3_length: 13
clone_size: -
j_call: TRBJ1-2
d_call: -

cdr3_aa: CASTASGGRTDTQYF
cdr3_nt: TGTGCCAGCACCGCTAGCGGGGGCCGCACAGATACGCAGTATTTT
v_call: TRBV6-5
cdr3_length: 15
clone_size: -
j_call: TRBJ2-3
d_call: TRBD2

cdr3_aa: CANLEGFYGYTF
cdr3_nt: TGTGCCAACTTGGAGGGGTTCTATGGCTACACCTTC
v_call: TRBV10-3
cdr3_length: 12
clone_size: -
j_call: TRBJ1-2
d_call: -

cdr3_aa: CASSQEWQGEMNTEAFF
cdr3_nt: TGCGCCAGCAGCCAAGAGTGGCAGGGGGAAATGAACACTGAAGCTTTCTTT
v_call: TRBV4-1
cdr3_length: 17
clone_size: many
j_call: TRBJ1-1
d_call: TRBD1

cdr3_aa: CASSVRGSGANVLTF
cdr3_nt: TGTGCCAGCAGCGTAAGGGGCTCTGGGGCCAACGTCCTGACTTTC
v_call: TRBV9
cdr3_length: 15
clone_size: -
j_call: TRBJ2-6
d_call: -

cdr3_aa: CASSQTTVSLSEKLFF
cdr3_nt: TGTGCCAGCAGCCAGACCACCGTTAGCCTAAGTGAAAAACTGTTTTTT
v_call: TRBV4-2
cdr3_length: 16
clone_size: -
j_call: TRBJ1-4
d_call: -

cdr3_aa: CASSLGPQSADGYTF
cdr3_nt: TGTGCCAGCAGCTTAGGGCCCCAAAGCGCCGATGGCTACACCTTC
v_call: TRBV7-2
cdr3_length: 15
clone_size: few
j_call: TRBJ1-2
d_call: -

cdr3_aa: CASSPTGGRITEAFF
cdr3_nt: TGCGCCAGCAGCCCCACAGGGGGGAGGATCACTGAAGCTTTCTTT
v_call: TRBV4-3
cdr3_length: 15
clone_size: -
j_call: TRBJ1-1
d_call: TRBD1

cdr3_aa: CASATRFAGGRQETQYF
cdr3_nt: TGCGCCAGCGCGACGAGGTTTGCGGGCGGTCGACAAGAGACCCAGTACTTC
v_call: TRBV5-1
cdr3_length: 17
clone_size: -
j_call: TRBJ2-5
d_call: -

cdr3_aa: CASSRQGNTEAFF
cdr3_nt: TGTGCCAGCAGTCGACAGGGGAACACTGAAGCTTTCTTT
v_call: TRBV6-2/TRBV6-3
cdr3_length: 13
clone_size: -
j_call: TRBJ1-1
d_call: TRBD1

cdr3_aa: CAGSLGEWRSTEAFF
cdr3_nt: TGTGCCGGCAGCTTAGGGGAGTGGAGGAGCACTGAAGCTTTCTTT
v_call: TRBV7-9
cdr3_length: 15
clone_size: -
j_call: TRBJ1-1
d_call: -